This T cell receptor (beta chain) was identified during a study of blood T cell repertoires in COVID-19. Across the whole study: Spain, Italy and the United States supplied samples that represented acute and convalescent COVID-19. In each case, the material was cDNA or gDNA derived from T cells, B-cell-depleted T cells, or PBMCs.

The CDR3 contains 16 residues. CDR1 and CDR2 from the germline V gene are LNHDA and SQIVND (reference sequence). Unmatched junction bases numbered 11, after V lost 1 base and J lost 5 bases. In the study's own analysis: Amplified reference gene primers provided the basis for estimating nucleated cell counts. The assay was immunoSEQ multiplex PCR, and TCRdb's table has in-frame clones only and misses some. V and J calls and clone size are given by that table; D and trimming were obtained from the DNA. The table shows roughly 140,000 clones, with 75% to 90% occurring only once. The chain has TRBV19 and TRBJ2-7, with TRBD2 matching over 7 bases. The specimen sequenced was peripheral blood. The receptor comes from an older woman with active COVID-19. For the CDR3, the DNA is TGTGCCAGTAGTATAGCCCCCCCAGCGGGACTAAACGAGCAGTACTTC. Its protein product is CASSIAPPAGLNEQYF.